This T cell receptor beta chain is from a study of glioma-infiltrating T cells. Findings and caveats of the study: Very few CDR3 sequences were shared between tissue and blood. Gliomas, especially low-grade, showed above-expected tissue-blood divergence; non-neoplastic patients showed below.

Using RNA template, CDR3s of TCR alpha and beta were amplified with iRepertoire arm-PCR. TCRdb re-called the multiplex PCR reads through MiXCR, storing one row per CDR3 protein. The table includes about 130,000 distinct CDR3 sequences, approximately 25% detected once. This clonotype was detected ten times or more. No antigen is known for it. With V trimmed by 7 bases and J by 5 bases, 4 bases remained unmatched. The CDR3 length is 13 residues. CDR1 MNHNS and CDR2 SASEGT come from the germline V gene. This chain uses TRBV6-1 with TRBJ2-3; 9 positions match TRBD2. The sequenced material came from glioma tissue, nonneoplastic brain tissue, or PBMCs (not recorded which). The receptor's source is a human donor with low-grade glioma or glioblastoma, undergoing nonglioma brain surgery, or in good health (not recorded which). This chain's CDR3 is CASTPTSGDTQYF. The CDR3 nucleotides read TGTGCCAGCACTCCGACTAGCGGAGATACGCAGTATTTT.